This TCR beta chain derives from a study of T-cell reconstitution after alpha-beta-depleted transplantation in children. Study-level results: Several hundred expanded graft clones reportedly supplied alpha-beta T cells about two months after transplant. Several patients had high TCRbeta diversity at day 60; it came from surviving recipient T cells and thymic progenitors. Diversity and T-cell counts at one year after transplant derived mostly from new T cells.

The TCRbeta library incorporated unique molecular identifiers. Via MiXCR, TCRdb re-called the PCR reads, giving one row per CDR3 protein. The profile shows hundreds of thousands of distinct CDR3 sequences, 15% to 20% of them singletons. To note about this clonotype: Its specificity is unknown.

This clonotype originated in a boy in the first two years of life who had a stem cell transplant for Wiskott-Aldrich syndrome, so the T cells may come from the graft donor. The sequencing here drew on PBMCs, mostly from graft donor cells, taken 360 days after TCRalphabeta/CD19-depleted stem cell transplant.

CDR3: CSVTGLDVQYF. The DNA of the CDR3 is TGCAGCGTTACCGGACTAGACGTTCAGTATTTT. The V and J genes are TRBV29-1 and TRBJ2-3; 7 bases agree with TRBD2. The CDR3 has 11 residues. Germline V lookup: CDR1 SQVTM, CDR2 ANQGSEA. Trimming removed 5 bases from V and 12 bases from J; junction bases left unmatched: 8.